This is a list of T cell receptor beta chains from one sample in a study of quantifying T cell responses using KT2 cells. TCRdb redid the calling of the UMI-ligation and nested PCR reads with MiXCR, one entry per CDR3 protein. Here the sample spans more than 55,000 distinct CDR3 sequences, more than 9% being singletons. The source material was PBMCs spiked with cells of the T cell clone KT2. These receptors came from a human donor. Each CDR3 is given with its conserved first and last residue. D genes are given only for firm matches. Clone size appears in some rows only: once, few, many, or a class for an expanded clone.

clone size	V gene	J gene	D gene	CDR3 protein	CDR3 DNA
few	TRBV29-1	TRBJ2-4	NA	CSVERAEGNIQYF	TGCAGCGTTGAAAGGGCGGAGGGAAACATTCAGTACTTC
few	TRBV6-5	TRBJ2-7	NA	CASSYSLAGVPYEQYF	TGTGCCAGCAGTTACTCGTTAGCCGGGGTACCCTACGAGCAGTACTTC
few	TRBV2	TRBJ2-2	NA	CANTDSGGYDTGELFF	TGTGCCAACACAGATTCTGGGGGCTACGACACCGGGGAGCTGTTTTTT
few	TRBV3-1	TRBJ2-3	NA	CASSPRSLADTQYF	TGTGCCAGCAGTCCAAGAAGTTTAGCAGATACGCAGTATTTT
few	TRBV5-5	TRBJ1-2	TRBD1	CASSLIPSQGAYGYTF	TGTGCCAGCAGCTTAATACCATCTCAGGGGGCGTATGGCTACACCTTC
many	TRBV5-1	TRBJ2-7	TRBD2	CASSFGVAGEYEQYF	TGCGCCAGCAGCTTCGGGGTAGCGGGAGAATACGAGCAGTACTTC
few	TRBV29-1	TRBJ1-3	NA	CSVVMRGGSGNTIYF	TGCAGCGTTGTCATGAGGGGGGGCTCTGGAAACACCATATATTTT
few	TRBV12-3/TRBV12-4	TRBJ2-7	NA	CASSRPGSSYEQYF	TGTGCCAGCAGCCGACCCGGGAGCTCCTACGAGCAGTACTTC
medium-sized	TRBV29-1	TRBJ2-7	NA	CSVKQVQQYF	TGCAGCGTTAAGCAGGTACAGCAGTACTTC
NA	TRBV6-2/TRBV6-3	TRBJ2-1	NA	CASSQLAKEQFF	TGTGCCAGCAGCCAACTAGCCAAAGAGCAGTTCTTC
NA	TRBV10-3	TRBJ2-5	TRBD2	CAISETSGGGETQYF	TGTGCCATCAGTGAGACTAGCGGGGGAGGTGAGACCCAGTACTTC
many	TRBV6-5	TRBJ2-3	NA	CASRAGTWGTDTQYF	TGTGCCAGCAGGGCCGGGACCTGGGGCACAGATACGCAGTATTTT
few	TRBV19	TRBJ1-1	NA	CASSPTLNTEAFF	TGTGCCAGTAGTCCGACTCTGAACACTGAAGCTTTCTTT
NA	TRBV20-1	TRBJ2-7	NA	CSATRGRGEQYF	TGCAGTGCTACCCGAGGTCGGGGGGAGCAGTACTTC
few	TRBV28	TRBJ2-3	TRBD2	CANSGGATDTQYF	TGTGCCAATAGCGGGGGAGCCACAGATACGCAGTATTTT
NA	TRBV12-3/TRBV12-4	TRBJ1-1	NA	CASSPQLEAFF	TGTGCCAGCAGTCCCCAGCTTGAAGCTTTCTTT
many	TRBV20-1	TRBJ2-1	TRBD2	CSAPSGRVPNEQFF	TGCAGTGCTCCCAGCGGGAGGGTCCCCAATGAGCAGTTCTTC
few	TRBV12-3/TRBV12-4	TRBJ1-3	NA	CASSLHLGSGNTIYF	TGTGCCAGCAGTCTCCACTTAGGCTCTGGAAACACCATATATTTT
few	TRBV9	TRBJ2-1	TRBD1	CASSVEGTDLNEQFF	TGTGCCAGCAGCGTAGAGGGGACAGATTTAAATGAGCAGTTCTTC
few	TRBV29-1	TRBJ1-5	NA	CSVEGGVNQPQHF	TGCAGCGTTGAGGGGGGGGTCAATCAGCCCCAGCATTTT
few	TRBV11-2	TRBJ2-3	TRBD2	CASNPGLAADTQYF	TGTGCCAGCAACCCAGGACTAGCCGCAGATACGCAGTATTTT
once	TRBV6-5	TRBJ2-3	TRBD2	CASSRPRLAGRDTQYF	TGTGCCAGCAGCCGCCCCCGACTAGCGGGGCGCGATACGCAGTATTTT
NA	TRBV3-1	TRBJ2-1	TRBD2	CASSQGLAGGYNEQFF	TGTGCCAGCAGCCAGGGATTAGCGGGGGGTTACAATGAGCAGTTCTTC
many	TRBV7-9	TRBJ2-7	TRBD1	CASSYRTGGGNEQYF	TGTGCCAGCAGCTATCGGACAGGGGGCGGGAACGAGCAGTACTTC
NA	TRBV7-9	TRBJ2-3	TRBD2	CASSQREGRDTQYF	TGTGCCAGCAGCCAGCGGGAGGGCCGAGATACGCAGTATTTT
few	TRBV20-1	TRBJ2-7	NA	CSANFYEQYF	TGCAGTGCTAACTTCTACGAGCAGTACTTC
NA	TRBV30	TRBJ1-6	NA	CAWKGVSSSPLHF	TGTGCCTGGAAGGGGGTTTCGAGTTCACCCCTCCACTTT
few	TRBV5-1	TRBJ2-5	NA	CASSGGGRGPQETQYF	TGCGCCAGCAGCGGAGGGGGCAGGGGACCCCAGGAGACCCAGTACTTC
few	TRBV5-6	TRBJ2-6	NA	CASSLGSGGANVLTF	TGTGCCAGCAGCCTAGGGTCGGGTGGGGCCAACGTCCTGACTTTC
NA	TRBV7-2	TRBJ1-1	NA	CASSPHTGTHTEAFF	TGTGCCAGCAGCCCCCACACCGGGACCCACACTGAAGCTTTCTTT
many	TRBV6-5	TRBJ1-1	TRBD1	CASSLDRSNTEAFF	TGTGCCAGCAGTTTGGACAGGTCGAACACTGAAGCTTTCTTT
NA	TRBV7-9	TRBJ2-5	TRBD2	CASSPLAGGLKTQYF	TGTGCCAGCAGCCCGCTAGCGGGGGGCCTGAAGACCCAGTACTTC
NA	TRBV7-9	TRBJ1-4	NA	CASSAHGGANEKLFF	TGTGCCAGCAGCGCCCACGGGGGCGCGAATGAAAAACTGTTTTTT
few	TRBV2	TRBJ1-3	NA	CASSEGGFSGNTIYF	TGTGCCAGCAGTGAAGGGGGATTCTCTGGAAACACCATATATTTT
NA	TRBV7-9	TRBJ2-1	TRBD2	CASSSLAGRYNEQFF	TGTGCCAGCAGCTCACTAGCGGGCCGCTACAATGAGCAGTTCTTC
few	TRBV12-3/TRBV12-4	TRBJ2-2	TRBD1	CASSGQGGSGELFF	TGTGCCAGCAGTGGACAGGGGGGATCCGGGGAGCTGTTTTTT
many	TRBV7-9	TRBJ2-3	TRBD1	CASSLASVSGTGGTDTQYF	TGTGCCAGCAGCTTAGCGTCGGTCAGTGGGACAGGGGGAACAGATACGCAGTATTTT